This T cell receptor (beta chain) was sequenced for a study of T cell responses to AZD1222 COVID-19 vaccine. Study findings and constraints: Two AZD1222 administrations were followed by greater Spike-specific TCR breadth and depth.

As regards this clone: The antigen remains unidentified.

The CDR3 length is 16 residues. Per germline, CDR1 SGHKS and CDR2 YYEKEE (reference sequence). V was pared by 3 bases and J by 7 bases, with 7 bases of the junction left unmatched. Clones were read by immunoSEQ multiplex PCR, and TCRdb kept only the in-frame ones, dropping some. The sample holds 120,000 or so clones, around nine tenths seen once. The chain uses TRBV5-5 and TRBJ2-2; 12 positions match TRBD1. This TCR was sampled from an adult in good health. Sample: peripheral blood, taken on day 0 of MenACWY control vaccination. The CDR3 DNA follows: TGTGCCAGCAGCTGGACCGGGACAGGGGGCATCGGGGAGCTGTTTTTT. Translation: CASSWTGTGGIGELFF.